Below, 20 T cell receptor beta chains from the same sample are listed, as sequenced in a study of Ad26.COV2.S vaccination and SARS-CoV-2 variants. This table comes from immunoSEQ multiplex PCR, and its TCRdb copy is limited to in-frame clones, with some not included. The table records 380,000 or so clones, around nine tenths of them present only once. The treatment denotes: roughly 18 received Ad26.COV2.S at low or high dose, single or two shots; roughly five received placebo; per-sample allocation not given. The samples date from day 63 after the first vaccine or placebo injection. Sequenced material: peripheral blood, taken in a trial of Ad26.COV2.S vaccine versus placebo. The receptors come from a person aged 18-60 years who received the Ad26.COV2.S COVID-19 vaccine or a placebo.

The chain links TRBV7-3 to TRBJ1-3, with D possibly being TRBD1 (6 bases). V lost 5 bases and J 3 bases, leaving 8 bases between the germline ends. This CDR3 is 13 amino acids long. Germline V gene data show CDR1 as SGHTA and CDR2 as FQGTGA. In nucleotides, the CDR3 is TGTGCCAGCAGCACAGGGTATGGAAACACCATATATTTT. It encodes CASSTGYGNTIYF. Complete variable domain (other parts from reference TRBV7-3 and TRBJ1-3): GAGVSQTPSNKVTEKGKYVELRCDPISGHTALYWYRQSLGQGPEFLIYFQGTGAADDSGLPNDRFFAVRPEGSVSTLKIQRTERGDSAVYLCASSTGYGNTIYFGEGSWLTVV.

V and J are TRBV11-1 and TRBJ1-2, with D unclear. V gave up 5 bases and J gave up 1 base, with 8 bases separating them. The CDR3 covers 13 residues. Germline V gives CDR1 SGHAT, CDR2 FQDESV (reference sequence). Here the CDR3 reads CASSPQDNYGYTF. CDR3 nucleotides: TGTGCCAGCAGCCCGCAGGATAACTATGGCTACACCTTC.

The chain joins TRBV27 to TRBJ2-7; D is perhaps TRBD1 (7 bases). Trimming pared 0 bases from V and 2 bases from J, leaving 11 bases between. This CDR3 has 15 amino acids. The V gene's germline CDR1 is MNHEY and CDR2 SMNVEV (reference sequence). The CDR3 is CASSLSEGATYEQYF. The CDR3 coding sequence is TGTGCCAGCAGTTTATCGGAGGGGGCGACCTACGAGCAGTACTTC.

This clone has just a few counts. The chain links TRBV18 to TRBJ1-2, with 7 nucleotides matching TRBD1. The CDR3 covers 15 residues. V trimming: 4 bases; J trimming: 4 bases; junction bases outside the gene matches: 9. Germline values: CDR1 KGHSH, CDR2 LQKENI. CDR3 DNA sequence: TGTGCCAGCTCACTCGACAGGGAAGAACTCTATGGCTACACCTTC. Its translation: CASSLDREELYGYTF.

The chain is built from TRBV13 and TRBJ1-6; no clear D. V lost 4 bases and J 9 bases, leaving 7 bases between the germline ends. The CDR3 length is 12 residues. From germline, CDR1 is PRHDT and CDR2 FYEKMQ (reference sequence). Here the CDR3 DNA reads TGTGCCAGCAGCTCCGATCGTTCACCCCTCCACTTT. It codes for CASSSDRSPLHF.

This chain uses TRBV28 with TRBJ2-2, with TRBD2 matching over 14 bases. J gave up 2 bases and V 5 bases, and 4 bases lay outside the gene matches. Germline CDR1 reads MDHEN; CDR2 reads SYDVKM. This CDR3 is 17 amino acids long. The CDR3 here is CASSPGLAGGNTGELFF. CDR3 bases: TGTGCCAGCAGTCCCGGACTAGCGGGAGGAAACACCGGGGAGCTGTTTTTT.

This chain uses TRBV7-9 with TRBJ2-1; D gene uncertain. Germline values: CDR1 SEHNR, CDR2 FQNEAQ (reference sequence). Trimming pared 3 bases from V and 8 bases from J, leaving 11 bases between. This CDR3 region has 13 residues. The CDR3 DNA reads TGTGCCAGCAGCTTCCCCCTGGCAGATGAGCAGTTCTTC. Its translation is CASSFPLADEQFF.

The rearrangement joins TRBV4-3 to TRBJ2-7, with 12 bases that match TRBD1. Germline loops: CDR1 LGHNA, CDR2 YSLEER. The CDR3 loop spans 15 amino acids. With 4 bases clipped from V and 6 bases from J, the junction kept 7 bases outside the gene matches. DNA of the CDR3: TGCGCCAGCAGCCCCACAGGGACAGGGGGCCCCGAGCAGTACTTC. As protein: CASSPTGTGGPEQYF.

The V and J genes are TRBV6-2 or TRBV6-3 and TRBJ2-6; 7 positions match TRBD2. There are 15 residues in the CDR3. Trimming at V came to 5 bases and at J to 0 bases, leaving 1 base not matched to a gene. The germline CDR1 and CDR2 sequences are MNHEY and SVGEGT. The CDR3 sequence: CASSSGASGANVLTF. The CDR3 DNA sequence: TGTGCCAGCAGTAGCGGGGCCTCTGGGGCCAACGTCCTGACTTTC.

The V and J genes are TRBV7-2 and TRBJ2-7, with no clear D. CDR1 and CDR2 (germline): SGHTA, FQGNSA. The CDR3 is 12 amino acids. The V and J ends lost 0 bases and 7 bases respectively, with 7 bases between them. The CDR3 coding sequence is TGTGCCAGCAGCTTAGCCCTCCGGGAGCAGTACTTC. It codes for CASSLALREQYF.

The V call is TRBV4-1, the J call TRBJ2-5, with TRBD2 matching 9 bases. This CDR3 contains 17 residues. Germline lookup yields CDR1 MGHRA and CDR2 YSYEKL. With V trimmed by 4 bases and J by 3 bases, 12 bases remained unmatched. The CDR3 region is CASSPNFPAGGEETQYF. Written as DNA, the CDR3 is TGCGCCAGCAGCCCCAATTTTCCAGCGGGGGGTGAAGAGACCCAGTACTTC.

This sequence joins TRBV10-1 and TRBJ1-5, with TRBD1 as a possible D gene (6 bases). Trimming left V 0 bases short and J 4 bases short, with 10 bases between. The CDR3 totals 15 residues. CDR1 is WNHNN and CDR2 is SYGVQD in the germline V gene (reference sequence). Here the CDR3 reads CASSESGGPNQPQHF. The DNA of the CDR3 is TGCGCCAGCAGTGAGTCGGGGGGGCCTAATCAGCCCCAGCATTTT.

The chain combines TRBV20-1 with TRBJ2-1; TRBD2 might be the D (6 bases). V was shortened by 4 bases and J by 11 bases, with 12 bases between the two germline ends. This CDR3 contains 11 residues. Germline CDR1 DFQATT, CDR2 SNEGSKA (reference sequence). CDR3 amino acids: CSAMDGGQQFF. The CDR3 DNA follows: TGCAGTGCTATGGACGGGGGACAGCAGTTCTTC.

The chain uses TRBV5-6 and TRBJ1-5; D is unresolved. The germline CDR1 and CDR2 sequences are SGHDT and YYEEEE. V was trimmed by 1 base and J by 6 bases, leaving 8 bases between them. This CDR3 comprises 13 residues. CDR3 nucleotides: TGTGCCAGCAGCTTGAACGAAGGTCAGCCCCAGCATTTT. It translates to CASSLNEGQPQHF.

The chain has TRBV4-2 and TRBJ2-1; no clear D gene. The CDR3 totals 13 residues. CDR1 and CDR2 (germline): LGHNA, YNFKEQ. The V end lost 4 bases, the J end lost 8 bases, and 12 bases lay between the germline ends. This chain's CDR3 is CASSPRTGYEQFF. CDR3 nucleotide sequence: TGTGCCAGCAGCCCTAGGACCGGATATGAGCAGTTCTTC.

J is TRBJ2-7 and V is TRBV2; 8 nucleotides align to TRBD2. Trimming took 3 bases from V and 9 from J; bases not matched to a gene: 4. Germline lookup yields CDR1 SNHLY and CDR2 FYNNEI. The length of the CDR3 is 12 residues. The CDR3 here is CASSELAGGQYF. In DNA form, the CDR3 reads TGTGCCAGCAGTGAGTTGGCGGGGGGGCAGTACTTC.

The chain is built from TRBV2 and TRBJ1-1; D remains unclear. V gave up 1 base and J gave up 0 bases, with 12 bases separating them. The CDR3 length is 16 residues. Germline assignment: CDR1 SNHLY and CDR2 FYNNEI. The CDR3 sequence: CASSEGWGVLNTEAFF. The CDR3 DNA is TGTGCCAGCAGTGAAGGTTGGGGAGTCTTGAACACTGAAGCTTTCTTT.

The chain joins TRBV5-1 to TRBJ1-2, with TRBD1 matching 9 bases. This CDR3 comprises 15 residues. The V gene end was trimmed by 0 bases and the J gene end by 5 bases; junction bases not matched to a gene: 5. CDR1 is SGHRS and CDR2 is YFSETQ in the germline V gene. This CDR3 reads CASSLESGTGYGYTF. The CDR3 bases are TGCGCCAGCAGCTTGGAGAGCGGGACAGGGTATGGCTACACCTTC.

The CDR3 spells CASKRGDVTEAFF. CDR3 in DNA: TGTGCCAGTAAGAGAGGGGATGTGACTGAAGCTTTCTTT. V usage is TRBV19 and J usage is TRBJ1-1; TRBD1 is a possible D gene (5 bases). The length of the CDR3 is 13 residues. The germline CDR1 and CDR2 sequences are LNHDA and SQIVND (reference sequence). V lost 7 bases and J 5 bases, leaving 14 bases between the germline ends.

J is TRBJ1-1 and V is TRBV30; TRBD1 matches at 7 bases. This CDR3 is 12 amino acids long. Germline V gene lookup returns CDR1 GTSNPN and CDR2 SVGIG (reference sequence). The V segment lost 3 bases and the J segment 7 bases; nucleotides outside the gene matches: 5. CDR3 amino acids: CAWSATGVEAFF. The CDR3 region has the DNA TGTGCCTGGAGCGCAACAGGGGTTGAAGCTTTCTTT. The complete variable domain, with remaining parts taken from reference TRBV30 and TRBJ1-1, reads SQTIHQWPATLVQPVGSPLSLECTVEGTSNPNLYWYRQAAGRGLQLLFYSVGIGQISSEVPQNLSASRPQDRQFILSSKKLLLSDSGFYLCAWSATGVEAFFGQGTRLTVV.